The clone carrying this T cell receptor beta chain was counted a few times. Its antigen is currently unknown. Germline lookup yields CDR1 SGHRS and CDR2 YFSETQ. Trimming pared 4 bases from V and 5 bases from J, leaving 12 bases between. This CDR3 has 14 residues. The sample comes from a study of early T cells in non-severe SARS-CoV-2 infection. As for the study in general: Bulk RNA taken from unsorted whole blood was sequenced, leaving chains unpaired.

Attachment of unique molecular identifiers was made to individual cDNA molecules. One entry per CDR3 protein results from TCRdb running MiXCR on the 5' RACE reads. The table has fewer than 40,000 distinct CDR3 sequences, about 6.2% seen once. General study points: Lookups in VDJdb leaned toward anti-spike CD8 responses and missed private and CD4 specificities.

The V and J genes are TRBV5-1 and TRBJ2-2; maybe TRBD1 (6 bases). This sequence originates from an adult who was a healthcare worker with PCR-confirmed SARS-CoV-2 infection or an uninfected control (not recorded which). Sequencing was carried out using whole blood. The CDR3, as DNA: TGCGCCAGCAGCCCCTTACAGGGAACCGGGGAGCTGTTTTTT. Its translation is CASSPLQGTGELFF.